The 5 T cell receptor beta chains reported below all come from one sample, sequenced in a study of tumor-infiltrating lymphocytes in primary liver carcinoma. Co-extraction yielded RNA and DNA from 20-30 mg of unsorted bulk tissue. Priming with a constant-region primer yielded TCR beta cDNA from roughly 490 ng total RNA. Three nested multiplex PCR rounds of slightly modified ARM-PCR generated TCR beta libraries. It was with TRBV1-TRBV30 forward primers and a C-beta reverse primer that the first two PCR rounds were run, at approximately 10 cycles each. TCRdb analysed the multiplex PCR reads with MiXCR anew, one entry per CDR3 protein. The table lists approximately 76,000 distinct CDR3 sequences, around 75% of them singletons. Specimen: liver tumor tissue from sampling region 4. Subset here: tumor region T4, right-lateral pole. These receptors came from a woman aged 60-70 years with primary liver carcinoma and hepatitis B virus infection.

The rearrangement uses TRBV20-1 and TRBJ2-1; possible D gene TRBD2, 7 bases. Between the trimmed V and J ends, which lost 6 bases and 10 bases, there was a span of 19 bases. CDR1 is DFQATT and CDR2 is SNEGSKA in the germline V gene (reference sequence). The CDR3 is made up of 13 amino acids. This CDR3 reads CSAAQGGGFEQFF. In nucleotides, the CDR3 is TGCAGTGCGGCGCAAGGGGGGGGCTTCGAGCAGTTCTTC.

The chain is built from TRBV29-1 and TRBJ2-7, with D tentatively TRBD1 (8 bases). V dropped 0 bases and J dropped 3 bases, with 18 bases sitting between them. The CDR3 covers 16 residues. Germline V gene lookup returns CDR1 SQVTM and CDR2 ANQGSEA. CDR3: CSVEDVSGTGLYEQYF. DNA for the CDR3: TGCAGCGTTGAAGATGTGAGCGGGACAGGACTCTACGAGCAGTACTTC.

Comment on this clonotype: This could be a read error, since a much larger clone is one nucleotide away. The V call is TRBV5-1, the J call TRBJ1-2; perhaps TRBD1 as D (5 bases). The V gene's germline CDR1 is SGHRS and CDR2 YFSETQ. This CDR3 comprises 15 residues. CDR3 coding DNA: TGCGCCAGCAGCTTCCGGGACGCAGCTAACTATGGCCACACCTTC. It encodes CASSFRDAANYGHTF.

This clonotype was counted between two and nine times. The chain carries TRBV19 and TRBJ1-5, with 8 bases lining up with TRBD1. CDR3 length: 15 amino acids. Germline V gene lookup returns CDR1 LNHDA and CDR2 SQIVND (reference sequence). The J segment lost 0 bases and the V segment lost 7 bases, leaving 5 bases of the junction unmatched. The CDR3 protein is CASIPDRASNQPQHF. The CDR3 DNA reads as TGTGCCAGTATTCCGGACAGGGCTAGCAATCAGCCCCAGCATTTT.

The chain joins TRBV11-2 to TRBJ2-5, with D perhaps assigned TRBD1 or TRBD2 (5 bases each). Germline lookup yields CDR1 SGHAT and CDR2 FQNNGV. CDR3 length: 15 residues. The CDR3 reads CDSSLDQGPHETQYF. In nucleotides, the CDR3 is TGTGATAGCAGCTTAGATCAGGGACCCCACGAGACCCAGTACTTC.